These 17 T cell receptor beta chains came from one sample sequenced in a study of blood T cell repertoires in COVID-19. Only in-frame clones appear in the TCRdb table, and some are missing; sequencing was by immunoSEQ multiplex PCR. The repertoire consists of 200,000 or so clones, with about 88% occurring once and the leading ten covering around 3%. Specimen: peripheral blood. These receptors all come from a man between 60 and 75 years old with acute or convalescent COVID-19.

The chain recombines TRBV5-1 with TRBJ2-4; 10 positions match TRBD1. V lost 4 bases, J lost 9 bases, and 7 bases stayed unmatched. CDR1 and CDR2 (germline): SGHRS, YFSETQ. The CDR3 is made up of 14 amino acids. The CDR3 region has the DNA TGCGCCAGCAGCGTAGGACAGGGGGGTGGCATTCAGTACTTC. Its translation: CASSVGQGGGIQYF.

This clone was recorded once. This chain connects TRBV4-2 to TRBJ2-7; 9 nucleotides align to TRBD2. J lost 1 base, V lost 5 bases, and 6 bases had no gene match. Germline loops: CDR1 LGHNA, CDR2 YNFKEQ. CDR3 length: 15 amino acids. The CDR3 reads CASSISSGESYEQYF. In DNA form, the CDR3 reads TGTGCCAGCAGCATATCTAGCGGGGAGTCCTACGAGCAGTACTTC.

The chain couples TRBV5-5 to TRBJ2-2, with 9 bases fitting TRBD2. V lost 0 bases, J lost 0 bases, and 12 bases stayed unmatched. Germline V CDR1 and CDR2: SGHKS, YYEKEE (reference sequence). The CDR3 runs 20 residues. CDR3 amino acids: CASSLVAGGPLRSNTGELFF. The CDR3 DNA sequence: TGTGCCAGCAGCTTGGTGGCGGGGGGGCCCCTGCGATCGAACACCGGGGAGCTGTTTTTT.

The CDR3 loop is CASSPGAGNSPLHF. The CDR3 DNA is TGTGCCAGCTCACCAGGGGCAGGGAATTCACCCCTCCACTTT. This chain links TRBV18 with TRBJ1-6, with D possibly being TRBD1 (5 bases). The CDR3 runs 14 residues. V lost 2 bases and J 7 bases, leaving 9 bases between the germline ends. Germline V gene sequence: CDR1 KGHSH, CDR2 LQKENI.

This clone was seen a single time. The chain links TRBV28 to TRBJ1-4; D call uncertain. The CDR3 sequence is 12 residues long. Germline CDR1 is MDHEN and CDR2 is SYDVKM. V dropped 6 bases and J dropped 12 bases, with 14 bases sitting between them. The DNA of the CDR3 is TGTGCCAGCAGGAACCCGGGTGAGGAACTGTTTTTT. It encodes CASRNPGEELFF.

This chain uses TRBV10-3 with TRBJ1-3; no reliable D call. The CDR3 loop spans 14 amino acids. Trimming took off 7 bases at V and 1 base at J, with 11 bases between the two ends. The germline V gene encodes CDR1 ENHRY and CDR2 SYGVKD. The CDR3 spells CAIKPSGSGNTIYF. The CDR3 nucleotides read TGTGCCATCAAACCCTCGGGGTCTGGAAACACCATATATTTT.

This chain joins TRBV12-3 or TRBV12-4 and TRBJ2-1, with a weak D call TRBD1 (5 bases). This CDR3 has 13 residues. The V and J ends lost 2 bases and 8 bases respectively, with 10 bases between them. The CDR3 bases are TGTGCCAGCAGTTTAAGGGGCAGGGATGAGCAGTTCTTC. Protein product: CASSLRGRDEQFF.

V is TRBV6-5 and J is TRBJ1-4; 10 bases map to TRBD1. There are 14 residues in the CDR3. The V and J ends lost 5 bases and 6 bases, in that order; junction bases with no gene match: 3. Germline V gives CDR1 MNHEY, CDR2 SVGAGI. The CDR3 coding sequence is TGTGCCAGCAGTCGGACAGGGGGGGATGAAAAACTGTTTTTT. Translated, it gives CASSRTGGDEKLFF.

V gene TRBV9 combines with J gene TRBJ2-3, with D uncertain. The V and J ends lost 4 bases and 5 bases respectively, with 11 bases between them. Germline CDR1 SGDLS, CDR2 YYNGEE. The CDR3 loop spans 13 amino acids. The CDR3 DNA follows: TGTGCCAGCAGCCTAACCACGGGAGATACGCAGTATTTT. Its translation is CASSLTTGDTQYF.

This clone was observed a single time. The CDR3 coding sequence is TGTGCCAGCAGTCGGAGGGACGAGCAGTACTTC. This translates into CASSRRDEQYF. V gene TRBV2 combines with J gene TRBJ2-7, with TRBD2 as a possible D gene (6 bases). The CDR3 totals 11 residues. The germline V gene has CDR1 SNHLY and CDR2 FYNNEI. Trimming stripped 5 bases from V and 5 bases from J, with 7 bases between.

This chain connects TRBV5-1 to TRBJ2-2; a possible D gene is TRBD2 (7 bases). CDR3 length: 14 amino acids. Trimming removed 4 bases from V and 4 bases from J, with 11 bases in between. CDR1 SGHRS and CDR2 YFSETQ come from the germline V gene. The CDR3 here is CASSPAGATGELFF. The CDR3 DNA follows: TGCGCCAGCAGCCCCGCGGGGGCCACCGGGGAGCTGTTTTTT.

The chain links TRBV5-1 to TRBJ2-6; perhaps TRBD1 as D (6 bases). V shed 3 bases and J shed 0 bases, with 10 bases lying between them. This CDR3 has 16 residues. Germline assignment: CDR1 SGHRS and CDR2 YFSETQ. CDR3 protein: CASSSEQGSGANVLTF. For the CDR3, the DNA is TGCGCCAGCAGCTCCGAACAGGGCTCTGGGGCCAACGTCCTGACTTTC.

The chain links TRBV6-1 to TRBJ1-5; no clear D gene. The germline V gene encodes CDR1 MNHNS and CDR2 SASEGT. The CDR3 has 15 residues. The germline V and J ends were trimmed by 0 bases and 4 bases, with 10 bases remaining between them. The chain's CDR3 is CASSEAGPANQPQHF. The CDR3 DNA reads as TGTGCCAGCAGTGAAGCGGGCCCGGCAAATCAGCCCCAGCATTTT.

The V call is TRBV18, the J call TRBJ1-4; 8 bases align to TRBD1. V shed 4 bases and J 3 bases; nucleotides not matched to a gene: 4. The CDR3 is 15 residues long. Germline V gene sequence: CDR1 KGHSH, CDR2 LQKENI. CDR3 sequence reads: CASSRVRGPNEKLFF. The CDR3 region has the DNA TGTGCCAGCTCACGCGTCAGGGGGCCTAATGAAAAACTGTTTTTT.

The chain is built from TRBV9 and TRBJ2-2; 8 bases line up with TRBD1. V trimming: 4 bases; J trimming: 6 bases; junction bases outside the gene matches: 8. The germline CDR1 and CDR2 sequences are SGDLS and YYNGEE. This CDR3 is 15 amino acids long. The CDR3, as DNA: TGTGCCAGCAGCCTCCACACGACAGGGGCCGGGGAGCTGTTTTTT. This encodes CASSLHTTGAGELFF.

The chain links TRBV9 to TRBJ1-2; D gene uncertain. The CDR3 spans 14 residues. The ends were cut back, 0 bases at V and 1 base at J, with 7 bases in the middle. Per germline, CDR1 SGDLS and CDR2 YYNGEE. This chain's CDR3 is CASSVGSDNYGYTF. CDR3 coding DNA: TGTGCCAGCAGCGTAGGATCAGATAACTATGGCTACACCTTC.

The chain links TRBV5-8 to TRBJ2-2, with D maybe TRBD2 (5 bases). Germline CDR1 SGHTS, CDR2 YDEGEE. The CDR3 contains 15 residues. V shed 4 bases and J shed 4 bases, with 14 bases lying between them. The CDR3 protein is CASSPRGFPTGELFF. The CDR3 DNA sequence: TGTGCCAGCAGCCCCCGGGGTTTCCCCACCGGGGAGCTGTTTTTT.